These 30 T cell receptor beta chains were sequenced from one sample in a study of blood T cell repertoires in COVID-19. Some clones are missing from TCRdb's copy, which holds only in-frame ones; the method was immunoSEQ multiplex PCR. The sample shows 250,000 to 300,000 clones, around nine tenths of them seen only once. Sequencing used peripheral blood. These receptors all stem from a woman aged 40-49 years who had recovered from COVID-19.

This chain links TRBV5-1 with TRBJ2-7, with 10 bases fitting TRBD2. Germline V gives CDR1 SGHRS, CDR2 YFSETQ. With V trimmed by 0 bases and J by 6 bases, 6 bases remained unmatched. The CDR3 consists of 15 residues. The chain's CDR3 is CASSLALAGVTEQYF. In nucleotides, the CDR3 is TGCGCCAGCAGCTTGGCGCTAGCGGGAGTTACCGAGCAGTACTTC.

The chain joins TRBV29-1 to TRBJ2-4, with D hard to call. This CDR3 has 15 residues. Trimming took off 0 bases at V and 6 bases at J, with 15 bases between the two ends. Per germline, CDR1 SQVTM and CDR2 ANQGSEA. This CDR3 reads CSVEDHRQQLNIQYF. The CDR3 DNA sequence: TGCAGCGTTGAAGATCACCGACAACAACTAAACATTCAGTACTTC.

The chain combines TRBV10-3 with TRBJ1-4; D possibly corresponds to TRBD1 (6 bases). Germline CDR1 reads ENHRY; CDR2 reads SYGVKD. V gave up 6 bases and J gave up 4 bases, with 9 bases separating them. CDR3 length: 13 amino acids. CDR3 residues: CAIRDSGNEKLFF. The CDR3, as DNA: TGTGCCATCAGGGACAGTGGTAATGAAAAACTGTTTTTT.

The gene calls are TRBV5-1 and TRBJ2-1; D gene uncertain. This CDR3 comprises 14 residues. The V end was cut by 0 bases, the J end by 4 bases, with 8 bases between. Germline CDR1 is SGHRS and CDR2 is YFSETQ. The CDR3 here is CASSLAGSYNEQFF. The CDR3 nucleotides read TGCGCCAGCAGCTTGGCTGGCTCGTACAATGAGCAGTTCTTC.

The gene calls are TRBV19 and TRBJ2-2; 10 positions match TRBD2. Germline CDR1 is LNHDA and CDR2 is SQIVND (reference sequence). The trim removed 6 bases at V and 3 bases at J, leaving 4 bases unmatched. This CDR3 is built from 15 residues. The CDR3 loop is CASSPSGSDTGELFF. CDR3 sequence (DNA): TGTGCCAGTAGCCCTAGCGGGAGTGACACCGGGGAGCTGTTTTTT.

The chain combines TRBV7-2 with TRBJ2-3; TRBD2 matches 12 bases. The CDR3 extends over 16 amino acids. Germline-derived CDR1 and CDR2 are SGHTA and FQGNSA. The V and J ends lost 2 bases and 5 bases, in that order; junction bases with no gene match: 5. CDR3 sequence reads: CASSLRLAGDRDTQYF. In DNA form, the CDR3 reads TGTGCCAGCAGCTTAAGACTAGCGGGAGACAGAGATACGCAGTATTTT. The whole variable domain, remainder taken from reference TRBV7-2 and TRBJ2-3, is GAGVSQSPSNKVTEKGKDVELRCDPISGHTALYWYRQSLGQGLEFLIYFQGNSAPDKSGLPSDRFSAERTGGSVSTLTIQRTQQEDSAVYLCASSLRLAGDRDTQYFGPGTRLTVL.

The V gene is TRBV4-1, the J gene TRBJ2-7; 9 nucleotides align to TRBD2. The CDR3 totals 15 residues. Looked up from germline, CDR1 is MGHRA and CDR2 is YSYEKL. J gave up 1 base and V 5 bases, and 6 bases lay outside the gene matches. The CDR3 here is CASSSPTSGSYEQYF. DNA for the CDR3: TGCGCCAGCAGCTCCCCGACTAGCGGATCCTACGAGCAGTACTTC.

The chain links TRBV27 to TRBJ2-7, with 9 bases identical to TRBD2. Trimming at V came to 2 bases and at J to 2 bases, leaving 7 bases not matched to a gene. The germline CDR1 and CDR2 sequences are MNHEY and SMNVEV (reference sequence). The CDR3 consists of 16 residues. The CDR3 DNA reads TGTGCCAGCAGTTTACTCGGTGGCGGGAGGGCCTACGAGCAGTACTTC. Its translation: CASSLLGGGRAYEQYF.

This clone was counted a single time. The rearrangement links TRBV6-1 to TRBJ2-7, with 8 bases lining up with TRBD1. This CDR3 is 14 amino acids long. V was pared by 6 bases and J by 3 bases, with 7 bases of the junction left unmatched. Germline-derived CDR1 and CDR2 are MNHNS and SASEGT. CDR3 nucleotide sequence: TGTGCCAGCAGACTTCGACAGGGGAACTACGAGCAGTACTTC. Translated: CASRLRQGNYEQYF.

The chain joins TRBV4-1 to TRBJ1-4; 9 bases match TRBD1. The germline CDR1 and CDR2 sequences are MGHRA and YSYEKL. J lost 14 bases, V lost 1 base, and 8 bases had no gene match. The CDR3 loop spans 14 amino acids. The DNA for the CDR3 is TGCGCCAGCAGCCAAGGACAGGGGGGGGTCAGGCTGTTTTTT. Protein sequence: CASSQGQGGVRLFF.

V is TRBV6-1 and J is TRBJ2-7; a possible D gene is TRBD1 (6 bases). Trimming removed 3 bases from V and 2 bases from J, with 11 bases in between. The CDR3 is made up of 14 amino acids. Per the germline V gene, CDR1 is MNHNS and CDR2 is SASEGT. The CDR3 DNA sequence: TGTGCCAGCAGTGACGGGACACTAACCTACGAGCAGTACTTC. As protein: CASSDGTLTYEQYF.

The genes are TRBV15 and TRBJ2-1; D might be TRBD1 (6 bases). The ends were cut back, 3 bases at V and 2 bases at J, with 17 bases in the middle. Looked up from germline, CDR1 is LNHNV and CDR2 is YYDKDF (reference sequence). This CDR3 comprises 17 residues. The CDR3 reads CATSSGQQGTTYNEQFF. Here the CDR3 DNA reads TGTGCCACCAGCAGTGGACAACAGGGTACCACCTACAATGAGCAGTTCTTC.

The chain couples TRBV5-1 to TRBJ1-5; D may be TRBD1 (6 bases). There are 14 residues in the CDR3. Germline CDR1 SGHRS, CDR2 YFSETQ. V was shortened by 1 base and J by 6 bases, with 11 bases between the two germline ends. CDR3 sequence reads: CASSLTGFGQPQHF. In DNA form, the CDR3 reads TGCGCCAGCAGCTTGACAGGGTTTGGTCAGCCCCAGCATTTT.

The V gene is TRBV4-2, the J gene TRBJ1-6; TRBD1 matches 8 bases. Trimming removed 0 bases from V and 10 bases from J; junction bases left unmatched: 8. The CDR3 covers 16 residues. From germline, CDR1 is LGHNA and CDR2 YNFKEQ. The CDR3 sequence: CASSQDNTDRVSPLHF. DNA of the CDR3: TGTGCCAGCAGCCAAGATAATACGGACAGGGTATCACCCCTCCACTTT.

This clone was counted between two and nine times. The genes are TRBV2 and TRBJ2-1; 9 nucleotides agree with TRBD2. CDR1 and CDR2 from the germline V gene are SNHLY and FYNNEI. V shed 2 bases and J 7 bases; nucleotides not matched to a gene: 6. CDR3 length: 15 residues. Here the CDR3 reads CASSESAGGQNEQFF. The CDR3 region has the DNA TGTGCCAGCAGTGAATCAGCGGGAGGTCAGAATGAGCAGTTCTTC. The full variable domain, with the rest looked up from reference TRBV2 and TRBJ2-1, is EPEVTQTPSHQVTQMGQEVILRCVPISNHLYFYWYRQILGQKVEFLVSFYNNEISEKSEIFDDQFSVERPDGSNFTLKIRSTKLEDSAMYFCASSESAGGQNEQFFGPGTRLTVL.

The rearrangement uses TRBV18 and TRBJ2-7, with TRBD1 as a possible D gene (6 bases). CDR1 and CDR2 (germline): KGHSH, LQKENI. The CDR3 is made up of 13 amino acids. With 8 bases removed from V and 4 bases from J, the gap between germline ends came to 15 bases. The DNA for the CDR3 is TGTGCCAGCGCCGGACAGCCGAAATACGAGCAGTACTTC. This sequence encodes CASAGQPKYEQYF. The full variable domain, rest sourced from reference TRBV18 and TRBJ2-7, is NAGVMQNPRHLVRRRGQEARLRCSPMKGHSHVYWYRQLPEEGLKFMVYLQKENIIDESGMPKERFSAEFPKEGPSILRIQQVVRGDSAAYFCASAGQPKYEQYFGPGTRLTVT.

V is TRBV10-3 and J is TRBJ2-2, with 14 nucleotides matching TRBD2. Germline CDR1 ENHRY, CDR2 SYGVKD. This CDR3 region has 16 residues. V lost 5 bases to trimming and J lost 3 bases; unmatched junction nucleotides: 2. DNA of the CDR3: TGTGCCATCAGTTTGGGACTAGCGGGAGACACCGGGGAGCTGTTTTTT. Translating gives CAISLGLAGDTGELFF.

The CDR3, as DNA: TGTGCCAGCAGCTTAGCTGAACCGTGGGGAGGGCCCAACAATGAGCAGTTCTTC. As protein: CASSLAEPWGGPNNEQFF. The J gene is TRBJ2-1, the V gene TRBV11-2; TRBD2 matches at 7 bases. Trimming at V came to 1 base and at J to 5 bases, leaving 14 bases not matched to a gene. The CDR3 contains 18 residues. Germline CDR1 reads SGHAT; CDR2 reads FQNNGV.

This chain links TRBV19 with TRBJ1-5; 8 bases agree with TRBD1. Trimming cost V 5 bases and J 1 base; bases outside gene matches: 4. From germline, CDR1 is LNHDA and CDR2 SQIVND (reference sequence). The CDR3 consists of 15 residues. This CDR3 reads CASSSGGLSNQPQHF. The CDR3 DNA reads as TGTGCCAGTAGTTCAGGGGGCTTGAGCAATCAGCCCCAGCATTTT.

V gene TRBV2 combines with J gene TRBJ2-2; tentative D call: TRBD2 (6 bases). V dropped 7 bases and J dropped 0 bases, with 9 bases sitting between them. Germline values: CDR1 SNHLY, CDR2 FYNNEI. The CDR3 is made up of 14 amino acids. The CDR3 loop reads CASNSGANTGELFF. As DNA, the CDR3 is TGTGCCAGCAATAGCGGCGCGAACACCGGGGAGCTGTTTTTT.

The rearrangement links TRBV5-4 to TRBJ2-2, with TRBD1 matching over 7 bases. Germline trimming cut 4 bases from V and 3 bases from J; bases unmatched to any gene: 3. The CDR3 loop spans 14 amino acids. The germline V gene has CDR1 SGHNT and CDR2 YYREEE (reference sequence). The CDR3 nucleotides are TGTGCCAGCAGCCAGACAGGGTACACCGGGGAGCTGTTTTTT. This sequence encodes CASSQTGYTGELFF.

V is TRBV7-9 and J is TRBJ1-4; no clear D. Germline CDR1 SEHNR, CDR2 FQNEAQ (reference sequence). The V end was cut by 7 bases, the J end by 0 bases, with 9 bases between. The CDR3 is made up of 14 amino acids. The CDR3 bases are TGTGCCAGCACAAAACAGTCAACTAATGAAAAACTGTTTTTT. This gives the protein CASTKQSTNEKLFF.

J is TRBJ2-7 and V is TRBV30; no firm D call. Trimming cost V 5 bases and J 7 bases, with 12 bases left between them. Germline values: CDR1 GTSNPN, CDR2 SVGIG (reference sequence). CDR3 length: 11 amino acids. DNA for the CDR3: TGTGCCTGGGAACGTGGCGGTGAGCAGTACTTC. This encodes CAWERGGEQYF.

As DNA, the CDR3 is TGTGCCAGCACGTCGTCCTCCTACGAGCAGTACTTC. Translation: CASTSSSYEQYF. The chain uses TRBV28 and TRBJ2-7, with D hard to call. The CDR3 contains 12 residues. Germline V gene data show CDR1 as MDHEN and CDR2 as SYDVKM. Trimming removed 7 bases at V and 0 bases at J, with 7 bases between. The full variable domain, with the rest looked up from reference TRBV28 and TRBJ2-7, is DVKVTQSSRYLVKRTGEKVFLECVQDMDHENMFWYRQDPGLGLRLIYFSYDVKMKEKGDIPEGYSVSREKKERFSLILESASTNQTSMYLCASTSSSYEQYFGPGTRLTVT.

The gene calls are TRBV28 and TRBJ1-4; TRBD1 matches at 8 bases. Germline trimming cut 5 bases from V and 8 bases from J; bases unmatched to any gene: 7. CDR1 and CDR2 (germline): MDHEN, SYDVKM. The CDR3 sequence is 14 residues long. Written as DNA, the CDR3 is TGTGCCAGCAGTACACAGGGGGTTGGGGAAAAACTGTTTTTT. This translates into CASSTQGVGEKLFF.

The gene calls are TRBV2 and TRBJ2-1; 9 positions match TRBD2. With 8 bases clipped from V and 4 bases from J, the junction kept 6 bases outside the gene matches. Germline V gene lookup returns CDR1 SNHLY and CDR2 FYNNEI. The CDR3 runs 14 residues. This CDR3 reads CASRLAAIYNEQFF. The DNA of the CDR3 is TGTGCCAGCCGACTAGCGGCAATATACAATGAGCAGTTCTTC.

The chain joins TRBV3-1 (or the pseudogene TRBV3-2) to TRBJ2-7; D call uncertain. This CDR3 has 12 residues. The germline CDR1 and CDR2 sequences are LGHDT and YNNKEL (reference sequence). With 1 base removed from V and 6 bases from J, the gap between germline ends came to 7 bases. The CDR3 loop is CASSQVEREQYF. The CDR3 DNA is TGTGCCAGCAGCCAAGTTGAGCGCGAGCAGTACTTC.

The chain carries TRBV6-2 or TRBV6-3 and TRBJ2-7; 11 nucleotides agree with TRBD2. Losses at the gene ends were 0 bases for V and 4 bases for J; bases not matched to a gene: 5. This CDR3 comprises 16 residues. Germline V CDR1 and CDR2: MNHEY, SVGEGT. CDR3 region: CASSYSAASGRYEQYF. The CDR3 nucleotides are TGTGCCAGCAGTTACTCGGCGGCTAGCGGGAGGTACGAGCAGTACTTC.

This clone was observed a single time. DNA for the CDR3: TGTGCCAGCAGCCCCACTAGCGGGGGGTGGACCGGGGAGCTGTTTTTT. This codes for CASSPTSGGWTGELFF. The chain employs TRBV3-1 (or the pseudogene TRBV3-2) and TRBJ2-2, with TRBD2 identical over 12 bases. CDR1 is LGHDT, CDR2 YNNKEL, per germline (reference sequence). The J segment lost 5 bases and the V segment lost 4 bases, leaving 5 bases of the junction unmatched. This CDR3 is built from 16 residues.

J is TRBJ2-2 and V is TRBV25-1, with unresolved D. CDR3 length equals 13 residues. The germline V and J ends were trimmed by 2 bases and 6 bases, with 7 bases remaining between them. Per germline, CDR1 MGHDK and CDR2 SYGVNS. This CDR3 reads CASSEQVPGELFF. CDR3 sequence (DNA): TGTGCCAGCAGTGAACAGGTCCCCGGGGAGCTGTTTTTT.